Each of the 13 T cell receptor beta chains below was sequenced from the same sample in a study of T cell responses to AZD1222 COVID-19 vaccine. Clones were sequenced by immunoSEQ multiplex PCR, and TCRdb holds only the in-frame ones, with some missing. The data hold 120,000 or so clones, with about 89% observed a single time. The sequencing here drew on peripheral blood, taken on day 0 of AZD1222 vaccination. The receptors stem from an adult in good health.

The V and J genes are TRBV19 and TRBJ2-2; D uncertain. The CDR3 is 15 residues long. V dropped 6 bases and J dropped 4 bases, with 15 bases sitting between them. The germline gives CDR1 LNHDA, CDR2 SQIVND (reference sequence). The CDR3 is CASRFDMGPTGELFF. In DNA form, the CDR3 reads TGTGCCAGTAGATTCGATATGGGCCCCACCGGGGAGCTGTTTTTT.

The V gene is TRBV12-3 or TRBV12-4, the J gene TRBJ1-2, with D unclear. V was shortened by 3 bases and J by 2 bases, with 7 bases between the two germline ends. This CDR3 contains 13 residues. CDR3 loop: CASSFGVNYGYTF. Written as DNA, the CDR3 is TGTGCCAGCAGTTTCGGCGTAAACTATGGCTACACCTTC.

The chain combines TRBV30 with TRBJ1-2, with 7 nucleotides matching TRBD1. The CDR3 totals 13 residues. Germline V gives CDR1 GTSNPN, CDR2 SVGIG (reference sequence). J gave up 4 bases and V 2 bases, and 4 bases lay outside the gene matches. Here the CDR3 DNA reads TGTGCCTGGAGTCCGGGACAGCCCTATGGCTACACCTTC. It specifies CAWSPGQPYGYTF. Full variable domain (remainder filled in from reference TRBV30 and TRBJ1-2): SQTIHQWPATLVQPVGSPLSLECTVEGTSNPNLYWYRQAAGRGLQLLFYSVGIGQISSEVPQNLSASRPQDRQFILSSKKLLLSDSGFYLCAWSPGQPYGYTFGSGTRLTVV.

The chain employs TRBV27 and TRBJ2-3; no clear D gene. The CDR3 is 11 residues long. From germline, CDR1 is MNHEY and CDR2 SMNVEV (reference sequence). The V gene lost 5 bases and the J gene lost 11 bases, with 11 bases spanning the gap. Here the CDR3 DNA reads TGTGCCAGCAGTCCGGGCTGGGAGCAGTATTTT. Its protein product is CASSPGWEQYF.

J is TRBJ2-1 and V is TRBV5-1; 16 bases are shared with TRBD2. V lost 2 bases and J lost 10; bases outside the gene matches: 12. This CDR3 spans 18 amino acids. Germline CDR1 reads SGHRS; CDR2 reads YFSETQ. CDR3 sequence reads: CASSFQAGTSGRVREQFF. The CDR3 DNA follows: TGCGCCAGCAGCTTCCAAGCCGGGACTAGCGGGAGGGTTCGCGAGCAGTTCTTC.

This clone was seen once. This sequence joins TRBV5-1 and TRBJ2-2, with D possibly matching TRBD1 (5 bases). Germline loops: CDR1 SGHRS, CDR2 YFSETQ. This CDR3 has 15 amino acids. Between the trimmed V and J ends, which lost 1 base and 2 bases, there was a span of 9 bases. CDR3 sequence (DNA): TGCGCCAGCAGCTTGACGACAGATAACACCGGGGAGCTGTTTTTT. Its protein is CASSLTTDNTGELFF. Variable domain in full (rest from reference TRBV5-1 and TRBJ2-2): KAGVTQTPRYLIKTRGQQVTLSCSPISGHRSVSWYQQTPGQGLQFLFEYFSETQRNKGNFPGRFSGRQFSNSRSEMNVSTLELGDSALYLCASSLTTDNTGELFFGEGSRLTVL.

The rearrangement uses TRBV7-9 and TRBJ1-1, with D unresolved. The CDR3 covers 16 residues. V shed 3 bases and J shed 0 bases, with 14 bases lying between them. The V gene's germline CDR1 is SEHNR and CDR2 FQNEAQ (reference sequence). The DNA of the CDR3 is TGTGCCAGCAGCTTTTCAGGATGGCAGATGAACACTGAAGCTTTCTTT. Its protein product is CASSFSGWQMNTEAFF. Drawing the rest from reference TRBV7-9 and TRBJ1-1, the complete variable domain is DTGVSQNPRHKITKRGQNVTFRCDPISEHNRLYWYRQTLGQGPEFLTYFQNEAQLEKSRLLSDRFSAERPKGSFSTLEIQRTEQGDSAMYLCASSFSGWQMNTEAFFGQGTRLTVV.

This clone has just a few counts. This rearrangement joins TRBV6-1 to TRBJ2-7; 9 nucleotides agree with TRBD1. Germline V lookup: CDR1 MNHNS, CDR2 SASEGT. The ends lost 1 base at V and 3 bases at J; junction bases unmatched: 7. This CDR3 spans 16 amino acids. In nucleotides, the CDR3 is TGTGCCAGCAGTGAAGAGGAGGGACAGGGCGGCTACGAGCAGTACTTC. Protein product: CASSEEEGQGGYEQYF.

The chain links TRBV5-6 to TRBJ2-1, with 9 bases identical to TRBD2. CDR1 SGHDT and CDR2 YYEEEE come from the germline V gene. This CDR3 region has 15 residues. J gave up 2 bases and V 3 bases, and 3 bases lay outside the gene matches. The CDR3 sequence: CASSYSGSPYNEQFF. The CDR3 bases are TGTGCCAGCAGCTATAGCGGGAGCCCCTACAATGAGCAGTTCTTC.

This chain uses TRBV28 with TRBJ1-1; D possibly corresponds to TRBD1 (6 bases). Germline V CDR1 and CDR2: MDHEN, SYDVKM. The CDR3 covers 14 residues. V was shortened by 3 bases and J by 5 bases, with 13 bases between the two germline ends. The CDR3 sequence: CASSFRGQRTEAFF. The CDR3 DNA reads TGTGCCAGCAGTTTCCGTGGACAGCGGACTGAAGCTTTCTTT. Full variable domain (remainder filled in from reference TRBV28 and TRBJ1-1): DVKVTQSSRYLVKRTGEKVFLECVQDMDHENMFWYRQDPGLGLRLIYFSYDVKMKEKGDIPEGYSVSREKKERFSLILESASTNQTSMYLCASSFRGQRTEAFFGQGTRLTVV.

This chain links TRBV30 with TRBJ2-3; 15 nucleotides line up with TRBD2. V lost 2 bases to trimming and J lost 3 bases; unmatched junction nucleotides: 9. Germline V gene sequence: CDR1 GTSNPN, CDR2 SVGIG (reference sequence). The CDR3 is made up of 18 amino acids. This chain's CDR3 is CAWSLGLAGGMQTDTQYF. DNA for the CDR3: TGTGCCTGGAGTCTGGGACTAGCGGGAGGTATGCAAACAGATACGCAGTATTTT.

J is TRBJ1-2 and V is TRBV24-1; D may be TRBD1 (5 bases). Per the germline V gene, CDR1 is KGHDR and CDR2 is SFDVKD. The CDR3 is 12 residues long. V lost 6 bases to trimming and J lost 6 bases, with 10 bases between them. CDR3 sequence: CATSIGANGYTF. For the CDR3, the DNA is TGTGCCACCAGTATTGGGGCCAATGGCTACACCTTC.

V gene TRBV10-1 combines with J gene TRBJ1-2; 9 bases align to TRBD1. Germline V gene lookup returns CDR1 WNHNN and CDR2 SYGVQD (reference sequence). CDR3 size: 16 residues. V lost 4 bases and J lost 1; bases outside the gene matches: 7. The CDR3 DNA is TGCGCCAGCAGTGGGGCTCGGGACAGGGATAACTATGGCTACACCTTC. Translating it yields CASSGARDRDNYGYTF.